This T cell receptor beta chain was sequenced for a study of T cells after yellow fever vaccination. Looking at the study overall: Low-cell-number fractions were prepared with SMART-Seq v4 Ultra Low Input. Study outcomes and limitations: CD4 and CD8 compartments shared a small share of clonotypes, likely from convergent recombination. Researchers report a weaker secondary response that nonetheless peaked faster, day 5 versus 15.

5'RACE template switching generated TCR cDNA, adding a universal primer site and UMIs. TCRdb recomputed calls from the 5' RACE reads with MiXCR, one row per CDR3 protein. This sample has hundreds of thousands of distinct CDR3 sequences, with about 13% found just once. Turning to this clonotype: Its cognate antigen is unknown.

Germline V gene lookup returns CDR1 DFQATT and CDR2 SNEGSKA (reference sequence). The J segment lost 7 bases and the V segment lost 0 bases, leaving 5 bases of the junction unmatched. This CDR3 is 16 amino acids long. V gene TRBV20-1 combines with J gene TRBJ2-1; 14 nucleotides match TRBD2. The receptor's source is a man younger than 40 who received the YFV17D yellow fever vaccine. This sample comprised PBMCs, obtained on the day of the yellow fever booster vaccination. The CDR3, as DNA: TGCAGTGCTAGAGAACCGGGACTAGCGGGAGCTAATGAGCAGTTCTTC. Its translation is CSAREPGLAGANEQFF.